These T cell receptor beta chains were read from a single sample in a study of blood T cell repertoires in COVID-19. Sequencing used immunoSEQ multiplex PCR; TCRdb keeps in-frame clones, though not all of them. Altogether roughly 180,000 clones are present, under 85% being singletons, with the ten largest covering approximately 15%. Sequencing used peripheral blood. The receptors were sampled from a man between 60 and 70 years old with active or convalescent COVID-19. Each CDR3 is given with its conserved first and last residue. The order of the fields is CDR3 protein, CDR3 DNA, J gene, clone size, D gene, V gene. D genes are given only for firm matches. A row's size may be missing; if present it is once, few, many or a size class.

CDR3 protein: CASSIGGEQYF
CDR3 DNA: TGTGCCAGTAGTATCGGCGGAGAGCAGTACTTC
J gene: TRBJ2-7
clone size: NA
D gene: NA
V gene: TRBV19

CDR3 protein: CASRDGGPVFTDTQYF
CDR3 DNA: TGTGCCAGCAGAGACGGGGGGCCAGTTTTCACAGATACGCAGTATTTT
J gene: TRBJ2-3
clone size: NA
D gene: NA
V gene: TRBV21-1

CDR3 protein: CASSYGSGGQPQHF
CDR3 DNA: TGTGCCAGCAGTTACGGGTCGGGGGGTCAGCCCCAGCATTTT
J gene: TRBJ1-5
clone size: NA
D gene: NA
V gene: TRBV6-2/TRBV6-3

CDR3 protein: CASSQEEGGVEETQYF
CDR3 DNA: TGTGCCAGCAGCCAAGAGGAGGGTGGAGTAGAAGAGACCCAGTACTTC
J gene: TRBJ2-5
clone size: NA
D gene: NA
V gene: TRBV3-1/TRBV3-2

CDR3 protein: CAMSGTTSGANVLTF
CDR3 DNA: TGTGCCATGTCGGGGACAACCTCTGGGGCCAACGTCCTGACTTTC
J gene: TRBJ2-6
clone size: NA
D gene: NA
V gene: TRBV7-9

CDR3 protein: CSVEDLGNEQFF
CDR3 DNA: TGCAGCGTGGAGGACCTTGGGAATGAGCAGTTCTTC
J gene: TRBJ2-1
clone size: NA
D gene: NA
V gene: TRBV29-1

CDR3 protein: CARSLVRFGNTIYF
CDR3 DNA: TGTGCCAGAAGCTTGGTCAGATTTGGAAACACCATATATTTT
J gene: TRBJ1-3
clone size: NA
D gene: NA
V gene: TRBV5-3

CDR3 protein: CASSLLGGLAKNIQYF
CDR3 DNA: TGTGCCAGCAGCTTATTGGGCGGGCTAGCCAAAAACATTCAGTACTTC
J gene: TRBJ2-4
clone size: once
D gene: NA
V gene: TRBV11-3

CDR3 protein: CASSYGFAGKDEQFF
CDR3 DNA: TGTGCCAGCAGTTACGGTTTCGCGGGAAAGGATGAGCAGTTCTTC
J gene: TRBJ2-1
clone size: NA
D gene: NA
V gene: TRBV6-2/TRBV6-3

CDR3 protein: CATSGGTGRGPYNEQFF
CDR3 DNA: TGTGCCACGTCCGGGGGGACCGGGAGGGGACCCTACAATGAGCAGTTCTTC
J gene: TRBJ2-1
clone size: few
D gene: NA
V gene: TRBV21-1

CDR3 protein: CASSSLRADTQYF
CDR3 DNA: TGTGCCAGCAGCTCCCTCCGGGCAGATACGCAGTATTTT
J gene: TRBJ2-3
clone size: once
D gene: NA
V gene: TRBV7-2

CDR3 protein: CASSLDGLASNEQFF
CDR3 DNA: TGCGCCAGCAGCTTGGATGGACTAGCGTCGAATGAGCAGTTCTTC
J gene: TRBJ2-1
clone size: NA
D gene: TRBD2
V gene: TRBV5-1

CDR3 protein: CASSILAGTSSGNTIYF
CDR3 DNA: TGTGCCAGTAGTATACTGGCAGGTACCAGCTCTGGAAACACCATATATTTT
J gene: TRBJ1-3
clone size: few
D gene: NA
V gene: TRBV19

CDR3 protein: CASSSQKRTGEKLFF
CDR3 DNA: TGTGCCAGCAGCAGCCAGAAGAGGACAGGAGAAAAACTGTTTTTT
J gene: TRBJ1-4
clone size: NA
D gene: NA
V gene: TRBV21-1

CDR3 protein: CASSWGTSGFTDTQYF
CDR3 DNA: TGTGCCAGCAGTTGGGGGACTAGCGGGTTCACAGATACGCAGTATTTT
J gene: TRBJ2-3
clone size: NA
D gene: TRBD2
V gene: TRBV6-5

CDR3 protein: CASIPQPGSGANVLTF
CDR3 DNA: TGTGCCAGTATCCCCCAGCCAGGGTCCGGGGCCAACGTCCTGACTTTC
J gene: TRBJ2-6
clone size: NA
D gene: NA
V gene: TRBV19

CDR3 protein: CASSLSGRTGGFDTEQFF
CDR3 DNA: TGTGCCAGCAGTTTATCCGGTCGGACAGGGGGCTTCGATACTGAGCAGTTCTTC
J gene: TRBJ2-1
clone size: NA
D gene: TRBD1
V gene: TRBV28

CDR3 protein: CASSVGTTSGNEQFF
CDR3 DNA: TGTGCCAGCAGCGTCGGGACTACGTCGGGCAATGAGCAGTTCTTC
J gene: TRBJ2-1
clone size: once
D gene: TRBD2
V gene: TRBV7-6

CDR3 protein: CASSFSSGSRNEQFF
CDR3 DNA: TGTGCCAGCAGTTTTAGTAGCGGGAGTAGAAATGAGCAGTTCTTC
J gene: TRBJ2-1
clone size: NA
D gene: TRBD2
V gene: TRBV28

CDR3 protein: CASSLDAGSVYGYTF
CDR3 DNA: TGTGCCAGCAGCTTAGACGCAGGGTCCGTCTATGGCTACACCTTC
J gene: TRBJ1-2
clone size: NA
D gene: NA
V gene: TRBV7-9

CDR3 protein: CASSLPEGGGTDTQYF
CDR3 DNA: TGTGCCAGCAGTTTACCGGAGGGAGGGGGCACAGATACGCAGTATTTT
J gene: TRBJ2-3
clone size: NA
D gene: TRBD2
V gene: TRBV27